Presented here are 15 T cell receptor beta chains from one specimen sequenced in a study of shared clonotypes between healthy human individuals. Sequencing used immunoSEQ multiplex PCR; TCRdb keeps in-frame clones, though not all of them. Of about 2.3 million clones in the sample, approximately 95% were seen once. Sequencing was performed on naive CD4+ T cells from PBMCs. The subset was: CD45RA+ positively selected. The receptors come from a man younger than 35 in good health. Some clones in this sample may be carry-over from other donors' samples.

The chain employs TRBV25-1 and TRBJ2-1; 8 nucleotides match TRBD2. CDR1 and CDR2 from the germline V gene are MGHDK and SYGVNS. V lost 0 bases, J lost 9 bases, and 7 bases stayed unmatched. The length of the CDR3 is 15 residues. The CDR3 loop reads CASSEYRGGAGEQFF. Written as DNA, the CDR3 is TGTGCCAGCAGTGAATATCGGGGGGGCGCCGGTGAGCAGTTCTTC. The full variable domain, rest sourced from reference TRBV25-1 and TRBJ2-1, is EADIYQTPRYLVIGTGKKITLECSQTMGHDKMYWYQQDPGMELHLIHYSYGVNSTEKGDLSSESTVSRIRTEHFPLTLESARPSHTSQYLCASSEYRGGAGEQFFGPGTRLTVL.

The CDR3 loop is CASSVELSSDTQYF. The CDR3, as DNA: TGTGCCAGCAGTGTGGAGCTTAGTTCAGATACGCAGTATTTT. The genes are TRBV6-4 and TRBJ2-3; unclear D gene. The CDR3 length is 14 residues. CDR1 and CDR2 from the germline V gene are MRHNA and SNTAGT. The ends were cut back, 4 bases at V and 4 bases at J, with 12 bases in the middle.

Concerning this clone: Other nucleotide sequences from this sample produce the same CDR3. The chain joins TRBV7-6 to TRBJ1-1; D is unclear. Germline V gene lookup returns CDR1 SGHVS and CDR2 FNYEAQ. With 0 bases removed from V and 0 bases from J, the gap between germline ends came to 5 bases. This CDR3 has 14 amino acids. CDR3 coding DNA: TGTGCCAGCAGCTTAGCTGACATGAACACTGAAGCTTTCTTT. Translated: CASSLADMNTEAFF. Complete variable domain (other parts from reference TRBV7-6 and TRBJ1-1): GAGVSQSPRYKVTKRGQDVALRCDPISGHVSLYWYRQALGQGPEFLTYFNYEAQQDKSGLPNDRFSAERPEGSISTLTIQRTEQRDSAMYRCASSLADMNTEAFFGQGTRLTVV.

V usage is TRBV11-1 and J usage is TRBJ2-7; 9 bases map to TRBD2. CDR1 is SGHAT, CDR2 FQDESV, per germline (reference sequence). With V trimmed by 3 bases and J by 3 bases, 6 bases remained unmatched. This CDR3 has 15 amino acids. The CDR3 reads CASSFRIAGDYEQYF. The CDR3 region has the DNA TGTGCCAGCAGCTTTCGGATAGCGGGAGACTACGAGCAGTACTTC.

The chain has TRBV9 and TRBJ2-5; 10 positions agree with TRBD2. V shed 3 bases and J 0 bases; nucleotides not matched to a gene: 2. Germline V gene lookup returns CDR1 SGDLS and CDR2 YYNGEE. CDR3 size: 15 residues. In nucleotides, the CDR3 is TGTGCCAGCAGCGATGGACTAGCGGACCAAGAGACCCAGTACTTC. It codes for CASSDGLADQETQYF.

The CDR3 DNA follows: TGTGCCAGCAGTTGGCTAGCGGGAGGGCCCGGAGAGACCCAGTACTTC. Translation: CASSWLAGGPGETQYF. This chain joins TRBV6-5 and TRBJ2-5, with 12 positions matching TRBD2. The trim removed 4 bases at V and 4 bases at J, leaving 7 bases unmatched. This CDR3 contains 16 residues. The V gene's germline CDR1 is MNHEY and CDR2 SVGAGI.

The V gene is TRBV18, the J gene TRBJ2-1; 9 positions match TRBD1. Germline CDR1 and CDR2: KGHSH and LQKENI. The CDR3 is 13 amino acids. Germline trimming cut 6 bases from V and 10 bases from J; bases unmatched to any gene: 7. The CDR3 protein is CASSLQGAGEQFF. The DNA of the CDR3 is TGTGCCAGCTCCTTACAGGGGGCAGGGGAGCAGTTCTTC.

The J gene is TRBJ2-1, the V gene TRBV18; D not certain. The CDR3 is 16 residues long. The V gene lost 3 bases and the J gene lost 6 bases, with 18 bases spanning the gap. Germline assignment: CDR1 KGHSH and CDR2 LQKENI. The CDR3 here is CASSPQGPGSSNEQFF. CDR3 in DNA: TGTGCCAGCTCACCGCAAGGACCTGGTTCGAGCAATGAGCAGTTCTTC.

V gene TRBV7-9 combines with J gene TRBJ2-5; D could derive from TRBD1 or TRBD2 (5 bases each). Germline CDR1 SEHNR, CDR2 FQNEAQ (reference sequence). Between the trimmed V and J ends, which lost 8 bases and 2 bases, there was a span of 21 bases. This CDR3 is built from 16 residues. The chain's CDR3 is CASALILGRIQETQYF. DNA of the CDR3: TGTGCCAGCGCCTTAATTCTGGGACGGATTCAAGAGACCCAGTACTTC.

The chain couples TRBV5-1 to TRBJ2-3, with TRBD1 matching over 7 bases. The CDR3 is made up of 14 amino acids. Trimming took 4 bases from V and 5 from J; bases not matched to a gene: 7. Looked up from germline, CDR1 is SGHRS and CDR2 is YFSETQ. CDR3 loop: CASSLGTALDTQYF. For the CDR3, the DNA is TGCGCCAGCAGCCTGGGGACAGCCTTAGATACGCAGTATTTT.

The rearrangement links TRBV28 to TRBJ2-7; 12 bases agree with TRBD1. The CDR3 sequence is 18 residues long. The V and J ends lost 8 bases and 2 bases, in that order; junction bases with no gene match: 16. CDR1 MDHEN and CDR2 SYDVKM come from the germline V gene. The CDR3 sequence: CASGIGTGGAGLPYEQYF. Here the CDR3 DNA reads TGTGCCAGCGGAATTGGGACAGGGGGCGCGGGATTACCCTACGAGCAGTACTTC.

As to this clone: The same CDR3 arises from other DNA sequences in this sample as well. This chain links TRBV7-7 with TRBJ2-1, with TRBD1 matching over 7 bases. Losses at the gene ends were 5 bases for V and 4 bases for J; bases not matched to a gene: 2. Germline values: CDR1 SSHAT, CDR2 FNYEAQ (reference sequence). The CDR3 is 13 amino acids. CDR3 coding DNA: TGTGCCAGCAGCCCGGACAGGTACAATGAGCAGTTCTTC. Encoded protein: CASSPDRYNEQFF.

The genes are TRBV7-4 and TRBJ1-1; D may be TRBD1 (5 bases). Germline-derived CDR1 and CDR2 are SGHVT and SQSDAQ. This CDR3 region has 15 residues. The V and J ends lost 7 bases and 1 base respectively, with 16 bases between them. The CDR3 region has the DNA TGTGCCAGCAAAAGTCAGGGACTCCCGAACACTGAAGCTTTCTTT. Its protein product is CASKSQGLPNTEAFF.

This chain links TRBV11-2 with TRBJ2-2, with D perhaps matching TRBD1 (6 bases). The germline V gene encodes CDR1 SGHAT and CDR2 FQNNGV. This CDR3 has 19 residues. V was trimmed by 4 bases and J by 0 bases, leaving 21 bases between them. This CDR3 is CASSSEGAFGTPNTGELFF. The CDR3 DNA reads TGTGCCAGCAGCTCAGAAGGGGCTTTTGGGACACCGAACACCGGGGAGCTGTTTTTT.

V usage is TRBV11-1 and J usage is TRBJ2-7; tentative D call: TRBD2 (5 bases). The V end lost 5 bases, the J end lost 5 bases, and 16 bases lay between the germline ends. CDR1 is SGHAT and CDR2 is FQDESV in the germline V gene (reference sequence). The CDR3 loop spans 14 amino acids. The DNA for the CDR3 is TGTGCCAGCAGCCTAAGAGGTCGGAGGCACGAGCAGTACTTC. Its translation is CASSLRGRRHEQYF.